Below, 10 T cell receptor beta chains from the same sample are listed, as sequenced in a study of molecular identifiers for immune sequencing clone quantification (dated by TCRdb to the late 2010s). Libraries were constructed by PCR. Sequencer: Illumina HiSeq 4000. TCRdb reworked the public reads: Q25 trimming with fastp, MiXCR clone assembly, productive beta chains retained. Here each entry gathers all rows of one CDR3 protein and keeps the most common genes and DNA. In this sample the table shows roughly 320,000 distinct CDR3 sequences, 20% to 25% of which occur a single time. Together, the top ten hold approximately 0.83% of the sample. Sequencing was done on a sample of naive CD8+ T cells from blood, with Jurkat cell RNA spiked in. The cell subset or site label here, explained by the study, means: FACS-sorted CD8+CD4-CCR7+CD45RA+ naive T cells. The source is a human donor in good health. Some libraries in this study had Jurkat cell RNA spiked in.

This clonotype was counted at least ten times. This chain links TRBV24-1 with TRBJ2-2, with no clear D. In germline, CDR1 is KGHDR, CDR2 SFDVKD. This CDR3 region has 11 residues. The V gene lost 9 bases and the J gene lost 3 bases, with 4 bases spanning the gap. For the CDR3, the DNA is TGTGCCACCGGGGACACCGGGGAGCTGTTTTTT. Encoded protein: CATGDTGELFF.

This clonotype appeared a few times. V usage is TRBV4-3 and J usage is TRBJ2-3; D possibly corresponds to TRBD1 (5 bases). Trimming cost V 1 base and J 3 bases, with 14 bases left between them. The germline CDR1 and CDR2 sequences are LGHNA and YSLEER. CDR3 length equals 16 residues. The DNA of the CDR3 is TGCGCCAGCAGCCAAGGTTCAGGGTATTTGACAGATACGCAGTATTTT. Its protein product is CASSQGSGYLTDTQYF.

This clonotype was recorded at least ten times. The V and J genes are TRBV12-3 or TRBV12-4 and TRBJ2-5; D not certain. V was shortened by 4 bases and J by 9 bases, with 15 bases between the two germline ends. The CDR3 consists of 13 residues. The CDR3 loop reads CASSSGDVRAQYF. CDR3 nucleotide sequence: TGTGCCAGCAGTTCAGGCGACGTAAGGGCCCAGTACTTC.

Ten or more counts support this clonotype. This sequence joins TRBV29-1 and TRBJ1-1; D is possibly TRBD1 (6 bases). V lost 6 bases and J lost 5, with 10 bases in between. The CDR3 length is 11 residues. CDR1 and CDR2 from the germline V gene are SQVTM and ANQGSEA. Written as DNA, the CDR3 is TGCAGCGTCCACGGGACAACTGAAGCTTTCTTT. This sequence encodes CSVHGTTEAFF. The entire variable domain, with the rest obtained from reference TRBV29-1 and TRBJ1-1, is as follows: SAVISQKPSRDICQRGTSLTIQCQVDSQVTMMFWYRQQPGQSLTLIATANQGSEATYESGFVIDKFPISRPNLTFSTLTVSNMSPEDSSIYLCSVHGTTEAFFGQGTRLTVV.

Remarks on this clonotype: A much larger clone sits a single nucleotide away, making a read error possible. The gene calls are TRBV6-5 and TRBJ2-7; D may correspond to TRBD1 or TRBD2 (6 bases each). CDR1 is MNHEY, CDR2 SVGAGI, per germline. CDR3 length: 17 residues. The CDR3 DNA reads TGTGCCAGCAGTTACCCCGTGGCCGGGGGCAGCTCCTACAAGCAGTACTTC. The encoded protein is CASSYPVAGGSSYKQYF.

The chain combines TRBV30 with TRBJ2-2; the D gene could be TRBD1 or TRBD2 (5 bases each). The germline V gene encodes CDR1 GTSNPN and CDR2 SVGIG (reference sequence). Trimming pared 1 base from V and 6 bases from J, leaving 21 bases between. The CDR3 has 17 residues. Here the CDR3 DNA reads TGTGCCTGGAGTGGACACCCTCGAGGGGTTGTGGCCGGGGAGCTGTTTTTT. This gives the protein CAWSGHPRGVVAGELFF.

This clonotype was found a few times. This chain links TRBV3-1 with TRBJ1-5; D remains unclear. CDR1 LGHDT and CDR2 YNNKEL come from the germline V gene (reference sequence). The V gene lost 0 bases and the J gene lost 3 bases, with 15 bases spanning the gap. The length of the CDR3 is 17 residues. The CDR3 loop reads CASSQDRGDPFNQPQHF. The DNA of the CDR3 is TGTGCCAGCAGCCAAGACCGAGGAGACCCGTTCAATCAGCCCCAGCATTTT.

This clonotype was counted at least ten times. The CDR3: CASSFNYGPSGANVLTF. As DNA, the CDR3 is TGTGCCAGCAGCTTCAATTATGGGCCCTCTGGGGCCAACGTCCTGACTTTC. The chain recombines TRBV5-4 with TRBJ2-6; no definite D call. Germline V CDR1 and CDR2: SGHNT, YYREEE (reference sequence). CDR3 size: 17 residues. Trimming stripped 2 bases from V and 0 bases from J, with 12 bases between. The full variable domain, its missing parts supplied by reference TRBV5-4 and TRBJ2-6, is ETGVTQSPTHLIKTRGQQVTLRCSSQSGHNTVSWYQQALGQGPQFIFQYYREEENGRGNFPPRFSGLQFPNYSSELNVNALELDDSALYLCASSFNYGPSGANVLTFGAGSRLTVL.

Comment on this clonotype: A much larger clone lies one base from this, so it may be a read error. This sequence joins TRBV7-9 and TRBJ1-5; 7 bases agree with TRBD1. Trimming cost V 5 bases and J 6 bases; bases outside gene matches: 10. Germline CDR1 and CDR2: SEHNR and FQNEAQ (reference sequence). The CDR3 totals 15 residues. The CDR3 protein is CASSLGGGSGQPQHF. CDR3 coding DNA: TGTGCCAGCAGCCTAGGAGGGGGCTCGGGTCAGCCCCAGCATTTT. Supplemented by reference TRBV7-9 and TRBJ1-5, the full variable domain reads DTGVSQNPRHKITKRGQNVTFRCDPISEHNRLYWYRQTLGQGPEFLTYFQNEAQLEKSRLLSDRFSAERPKGSFSTLEIQRTEQGDSAMYLCASSLGGGSGQPQHFGDGTRLSIL.

This clonotype was counted at least ten times. The rearrangement links TRBV7-2 to TRBJ2-3; D remains unclear. Trimming removed 1 base at V and 2 bases at J, with 10 bases between. There are 15 residues in the CDR3. CDR1 is SGHTA and CDR2 is FQGNSA in the germline V gene. The CDR3 region is CASSLVALFTDTQYF. CDR3 DNA: TGTGCCAGCAGCTTAGTGGCGCTCTTCACAGATACGCAGTATTTT.